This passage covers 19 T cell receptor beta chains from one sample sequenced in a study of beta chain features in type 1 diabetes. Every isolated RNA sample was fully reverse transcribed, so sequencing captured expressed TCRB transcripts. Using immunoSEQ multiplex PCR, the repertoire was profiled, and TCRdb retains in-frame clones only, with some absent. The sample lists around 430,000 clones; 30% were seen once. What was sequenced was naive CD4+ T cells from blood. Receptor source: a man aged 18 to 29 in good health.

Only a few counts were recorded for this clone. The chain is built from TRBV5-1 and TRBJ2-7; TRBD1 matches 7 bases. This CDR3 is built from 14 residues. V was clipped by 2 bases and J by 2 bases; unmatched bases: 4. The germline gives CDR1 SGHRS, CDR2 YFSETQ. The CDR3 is CASSFRDRTYEQYF. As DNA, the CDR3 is TGCGCCAGCAGCTTTCGGGACAGAACCTACGAGCAGTACTTC.

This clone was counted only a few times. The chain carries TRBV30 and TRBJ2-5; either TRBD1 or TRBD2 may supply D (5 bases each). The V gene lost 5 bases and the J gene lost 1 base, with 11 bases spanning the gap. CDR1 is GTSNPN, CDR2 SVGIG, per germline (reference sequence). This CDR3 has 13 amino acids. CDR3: CAWDPGTQETQYF. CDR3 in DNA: TGTGCCTGGGATCCCGGGACCCAAGAGACCCAGTACTTC. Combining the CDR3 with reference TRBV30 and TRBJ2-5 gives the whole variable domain SQTIHQWPATLVQPVGSPLSLECTVEGTSNPNLYWYRQAAGRGLQLLFYSVGIGQISSEVPQNLSASRPQDRQFILSSKKLLLSDSGFYLCAWDPGTQETQYFGPGTRLLVL.

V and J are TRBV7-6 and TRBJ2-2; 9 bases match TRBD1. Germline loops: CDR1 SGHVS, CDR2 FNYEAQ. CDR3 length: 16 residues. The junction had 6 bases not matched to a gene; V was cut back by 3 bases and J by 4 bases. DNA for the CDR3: TGTGCCAGCAGCTTTCGGACAGGGGCGAGCACCGGGGAGCTGTTTTTT. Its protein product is CASSFRTGASTGELFF. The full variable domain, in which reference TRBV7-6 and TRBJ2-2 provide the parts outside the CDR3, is GAGVSQSPRYKVTKRGQDVALRCDPISGHVSLYWYRQALGQGPEFLTYFNYEAQQDKSGLPNDRFSAERPEGSISTLTIQRTEQRDSAMYRCASSFRTGASTGELFFGEGSRLTVL.

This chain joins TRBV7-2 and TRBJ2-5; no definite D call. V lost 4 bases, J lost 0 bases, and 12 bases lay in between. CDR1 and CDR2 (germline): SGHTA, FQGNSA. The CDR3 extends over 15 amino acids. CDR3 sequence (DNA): TGTGCCAGCAGCTCTGACGGTTGGTACCAAGAGACCCAGTACTTC. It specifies CASSSDGWYQETQYF.

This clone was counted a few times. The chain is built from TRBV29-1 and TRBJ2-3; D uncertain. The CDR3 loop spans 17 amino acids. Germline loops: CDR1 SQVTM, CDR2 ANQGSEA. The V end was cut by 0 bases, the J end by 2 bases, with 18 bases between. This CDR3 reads CSVEDGSKYIPTDTQYF. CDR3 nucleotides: TGCAGCGTTGAAGATGGGTCTAAGTACATTCCCACAGATACGCAGTATTTT.

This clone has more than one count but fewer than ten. The CDR3 protein is CASTTRGGLEINEQFF. The CDR3 DNA sequence: TGTGCCAGCACCACAAGGGGCGGGCTGGAGATAAATGAGCAGTTCTTC. The chain has TRBV7-9 and TRBJ2-1; D might be TRBD1 or TRBD2, each matching 5 bases. The length of the CDR3 is 16 residues. V lost 7 bases and J 7 bases, leaving 23 bases between the germline ends. Germline loops: CDR1 SEHNR, CDR2 FQNEAQ (reference sequence).

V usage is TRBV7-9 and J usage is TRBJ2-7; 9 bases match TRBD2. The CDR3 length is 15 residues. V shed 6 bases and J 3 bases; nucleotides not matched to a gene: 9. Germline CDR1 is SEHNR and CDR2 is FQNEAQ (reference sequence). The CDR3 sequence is CASSLISGGYYEQYF. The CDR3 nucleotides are TGTGCCAGCAGTCTTATTAGCGGGGGATACTACGAGCAGTACTTC. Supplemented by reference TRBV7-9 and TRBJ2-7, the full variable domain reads DTGVSQNPRHKITKRGQNVTFRCDPISEHNRLYWYRQTLGQGPEFLTYFQNEAQLEKSRLLSDRFSAERPKGSFSTLEIQRTEQGDSAMYLCASSLISGGYYEQYFGPGTRLTVT.

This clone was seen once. CDR3 DNA: TGTGCCAGCAGTCGTCCCGGGACAGGGACGAACACTGAAGCTTTCTTT. Its translation is CASSRPGTGTNTEAFF. The chain uses TRBV28 and TRBJ1-1; the match to TRBD1 covers 9 bases. J was trimmed by 1 base and V by 5 bases; bases with no gene match: 8. This CDR3 contains 16 residues. Germline V gene lookup returns CDR1 MDHEN and CDR2 SYDVKM.

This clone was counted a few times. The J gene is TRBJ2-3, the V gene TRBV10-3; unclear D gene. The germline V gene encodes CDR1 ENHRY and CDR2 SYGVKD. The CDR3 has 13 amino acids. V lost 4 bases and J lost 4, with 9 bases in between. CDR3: CAISGPTADTQYF. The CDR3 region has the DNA TGTGCCATCAGTGGCCCGACTGCAGATACGCAGTATTTT.

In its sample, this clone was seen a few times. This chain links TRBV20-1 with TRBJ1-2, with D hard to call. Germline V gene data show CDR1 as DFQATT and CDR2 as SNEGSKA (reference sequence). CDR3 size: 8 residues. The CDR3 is CRPAGYTF. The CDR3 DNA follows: TGCAGGCCGGCTGGCTACACCTTC.

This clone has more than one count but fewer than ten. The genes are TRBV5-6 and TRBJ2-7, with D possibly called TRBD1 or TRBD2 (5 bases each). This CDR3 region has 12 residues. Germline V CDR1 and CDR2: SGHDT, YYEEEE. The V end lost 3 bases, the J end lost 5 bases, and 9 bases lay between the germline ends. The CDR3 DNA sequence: TGTGCCAGCAGCTGGGGACGGGACGAGCAGTACTTC. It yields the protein CASSWGRDEQYF.

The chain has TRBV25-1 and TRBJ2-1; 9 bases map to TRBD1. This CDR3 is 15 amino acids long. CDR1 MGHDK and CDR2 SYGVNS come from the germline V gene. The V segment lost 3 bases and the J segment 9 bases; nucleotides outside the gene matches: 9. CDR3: CASSDLWTGVSEQFF. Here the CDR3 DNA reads TGTGCCAGCAGTGACCTGTGGACAGGGGTAAGTGAGCAGTTCTTC.

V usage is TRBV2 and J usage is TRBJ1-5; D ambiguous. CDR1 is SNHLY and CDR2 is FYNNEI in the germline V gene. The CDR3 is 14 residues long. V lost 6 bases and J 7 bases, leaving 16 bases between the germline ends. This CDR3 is CASSPRAVPQPQHF. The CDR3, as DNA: TGTGCCAGCAGCCCCCGGGCGGTCCCCCAGCCCCAGCATTTT.

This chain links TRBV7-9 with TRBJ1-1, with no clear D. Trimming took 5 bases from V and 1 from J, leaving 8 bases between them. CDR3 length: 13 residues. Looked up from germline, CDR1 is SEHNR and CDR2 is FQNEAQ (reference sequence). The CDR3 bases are TGTGCCAGCAGCCTACGACAGAACACTGAAGCTTTCTTT. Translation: CASSLRQNTEAFF.

In nucleotides, the CDR3 is TGTGCCAGCAGTTTATTGAGTCGGGGCTACAATGAGCAGTTCTTC. Protein sequence: CASSLLSRGYNEQFF. This chain joins TRBV27 and TRBJ2-1; a weak D match, TRBD2 (5 bases). The CDR3 runs 15 residues. Per germline, CDR1 MNHEY and CDR2 SMNVEV (reference sequence). V was pared by 1 base and J by 3 bases, with 10 bases between.

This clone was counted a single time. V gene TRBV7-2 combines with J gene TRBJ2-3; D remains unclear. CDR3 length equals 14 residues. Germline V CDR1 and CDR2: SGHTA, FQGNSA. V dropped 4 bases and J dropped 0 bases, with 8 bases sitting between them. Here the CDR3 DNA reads TGTGCCAGCAGCTCACTGACTAGCACAGATACGCAGTATTTT. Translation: CASSSLTSTDTQYF.

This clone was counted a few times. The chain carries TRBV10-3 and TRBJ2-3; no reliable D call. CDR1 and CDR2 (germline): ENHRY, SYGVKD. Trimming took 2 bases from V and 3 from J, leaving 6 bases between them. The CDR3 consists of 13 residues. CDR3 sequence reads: CAISEERTDTQYF. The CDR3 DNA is TGTGCCATCAGTGAGGAGAGAACAGATACGCAGTATTTT.

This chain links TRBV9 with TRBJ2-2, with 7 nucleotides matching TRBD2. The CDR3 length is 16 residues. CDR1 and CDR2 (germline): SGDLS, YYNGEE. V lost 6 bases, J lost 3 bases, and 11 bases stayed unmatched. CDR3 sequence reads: CASTAGLAEYTGELFF. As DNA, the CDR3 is TGTGCCAGCACCGCAGGGCTAGCGGAGTACACCGGGGAGCTGTTTTTT.

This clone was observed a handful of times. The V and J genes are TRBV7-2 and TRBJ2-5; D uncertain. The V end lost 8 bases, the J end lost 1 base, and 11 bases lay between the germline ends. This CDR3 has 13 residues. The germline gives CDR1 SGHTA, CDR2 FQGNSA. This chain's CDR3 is CASAEQGQETQYF. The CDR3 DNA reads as TGTGCCAGCGCGGAACAAGGCCAAGAGACCCAGTACTTC.